Listed below are T cell receptor beta chains from one sample, sequenced in a study of T cells in Graves' hyperthyroidism and ophthalmopathy. One entry per CDR3 protein, called by TCRdb with MiXCR from the multiplex PCR reads. The sample consists of around 290,000 distinct CDR3 sequences, about a sixth of them appearing once. Sequencing was performed on blood. These receptors all stem from a woman between 55 and 75 years old with Graves' ophthalmopathy. The CDR3 runs from the conserved cysteine through the conserved F or W. A D gene is named only where the DNA matches it firmly. Clone sizes are given selectively: once, few, many, or a class where the clone is expanded.

cdr3_nt cdr3_aa j_call v_call d_call clone_size
TGTGCCTGGACCCGGGCGGGACACAACTATGGCTACACCTTC CAWTRAGHNYGYTF TRBJ1-2 TRBV30 NA NA
TGTGCCAGCAGCCAACCCGACAGGGGGCTTACTGAAGCTTTCTTT CASSQPDRGLTEAFF TRBJ1-1 TRBV11-2 TRBD1 once
TGTGCCAGCAGCATCGGCCGTAGCACAGATACGCAGTATTTT CASSIGRSTDTQYF TRBJ2-3 TRBV11-2 NA few
TGCGCCAGCAGCTTAACGACAGGCTCTGGAAACACCATATATTTT CASSLTTGSGNTIYF TRBJ1-3 TRBV5-1 NA NA
TGCAGTGCTCTTGCAGGGTTTCGTTTGGAAGCTTTCTTT CSALAGFRLEAFF TRBJ1-1 TRBV20-1 NA many
TGCAGCGTTGTCGCAGGGTGGCCAGATACGCAGTATTTT CSVVAGWPDTQYF TRBJ2-3 TRBV29-1 NA few
TGTGCCACCAGGAATCGACCAGACGGGACCCAGTACTTC CATRNRPDGTQYF TRBJ2-5 TRBV15 NA NA
TGCGCCAGCAGTATAACCGGGGACGACGAGCAGTACTTC CASSITGDDEQYF TRBJ2-7 TRBV5-1 NA many
TGTGCCAGCAGCTTATTGGGGCAAGCGAACACCGGGGAGCTGTTTTTT CASSLLGQANTGELFF TRBJ2-2 TRBV7-2 NA many
TGTGCCAGCAGCTTAGCGGGGCGGAATGAGCAGTTCTTC CASSLAGRNEQFF TRBJ2-1 TRBV3-1 TRBD2 many
TGTGCCAGTACAGGGCTGGGGGTTAATCAGCCCCAGCATTTT CASTGLGVNQPQHF TRBJ1-5 TRBV2 NA many
TGCAGTGCTAGAGAGCCAAGCCTCATACTAGCGGGGGGGACAGATACGCAGTATTTT CSAREPSLILAGGTDTQYF TRBJ2-3 TRBV20-1 TRBD2 many
TGTGCCAGCTCGACAGCAAACCAAGAGACCCAGTACTTC CASSTANQETQYF TRBJ2-5 TRBV7-3 NA many
TGTGCCACCTCAGACAGGGGCGAGGGGGAGACCCAGTACTTC CATSDRGEGETQYF TRBJ2-5 TRBV6-1 TRBD1 many
TGTGCCTGGAGTAAAGCCCGGGCATGGGGCACTGAAGCTTTCTTT CAWSKARAWGTEAFF TRBJ1-1 TRBV30 NA many
TGCAGTGCGAAAGGGACTAGCGGGAATTTAGATACGCAGTATTTT CSAKGTSGNLDTQYF TRBJ2-3 TRBV20-1 TRBD2 NA
TGTGCCAGCAGCCTCGGGACCGCCGAGACGGGGTATCTTGGGGAGACCCAGTACTTC CASSLGTAETGYLGETQYF TRBJ2-5 TRBV4-2 NA few
TGTGCCAGCAGTTATATGGGACCGAACACTGAAGCTTTCTTT CASSYMGPNTEAFF TRBJ1-1 TRBV6-2/TRBV6-3 NA many
TGCAGTGCTGGGGGACGGGCGGGTCAGCCCCAGCATTTT CSAGGRAGQPQHF TRBJ1-5 TRBV20-1 NA few
TGTGCCAGCAGTCCGGGGGACAGATGGACAGATACGCAGTATTTT CASSPGDRWTDTQYF TRBJ2-3 TRBV27 NA many